The clone carrying this T cell receptor beta chain showed up just once. The sample originates from a study of blood T cell repertoires in COVID-19. Study details: T cells, B-cell-depleted T cells, or PBMCs supplied cDNA or gDNA.

The CDR3 has 13 residues. Trimming pared 3 bases from V and 6 bases from J, leaving 12 bases between. In the original workflow: Amplified reference gene primers provided the basis for estimating nucleated cell counts. Clones were sequenced by immunoSEQ multiplex PCR, and TCRdb holds only the in-frame ones, with some missing. The V and J calls and clone size were taken over from that table, and D and trimming were inferred from the DNA. The repertoire consists of about 130,000 clones, with roughly 85% occurring once and the leading ten covering around 4%. The rearrangement joins TRBV12-3 or TRBV12-4 to TRBJ2-7; D possibly corresponds to TRBD2 (5 bases). This sequence was found in a human donor in a cohort sampled during active COVID-19. Sequenced input: peripheral blood. In nucleotides, the CDR3 is TGTGCCAGCAGTTTGGGGAGTTCAGGCGAGCAGTACTTC. Its protein product is CASSLGSSGEQYF.